The 8 T cell receptor beta chains presented below share a single source sample, sequenced in a study of blood T cell repertoires in COVID-19. Clones were sequenced by immunoSEQ multiplex PCR, and TCRdb holds only the in-frame ones, with some missing. The sample yields approximately 110,000 clones, around 81% seen once. Sequencing used peripheral blood. The receptors here all came from a human donor in a cohort sampled during active or convalescent COVID-19.

V gene TRBV7-9 combines with J gene TRBJ1-4; tentative D call: TRBD1 (6 bases). The CDR3 sequence is 14 residues long. Trimming left V 3 bases short and J 6 bases short, with 11 bases between. Looked up from germline, CDR1 is SEHNR and CDR2 is FQNEAQ (reference sequence). CDR3 coding DNA: TGTGCCAGCAGCTTCGGGCAGGGGTATGAAAAACTGTTTTTT. It yields the protein CASSFGQGYEKLFF.

Only a few counts were recorded for this clone. The rearrangement joins TRBV7-2 to TRBJ2-1; perhaps TRBD2 as D (5 bases). Trimming took off 5 bases at V and 4 bases at J, with 15 bases between the two ends. CDR1 SGHTA and CDR2 FQGNSA come from the germline V gene. The CDR3 length is 15 residues. The CDR3 coding sequence is TGTGCCAGCAGCCGGTGGTTGGGAGTGTACAATGAGCAGTTCTTC. Its protein product is CASSRWLGVYNEQFF.

The chain uses TRBV5-1 and TRBJ2-1; TRBD2 aligns across 10 bases. Germline lookup yields CDR1 SGHRS and CDR2 YFSETQ. The CDR3 runs 17 residues. J lost 9 bases, V lost 6 bases, and 18 bases had no gene match. The CDR3 sequence is CASKAVVSSGRGIEQFF. CDR3 DNA sequence: TGCGCCAGCAAGGCGGTGGTTTCTAGCGGGAGAGGAATTGAGCAGTTCTTC.

Here the CDR3 reads CASSSKLPQHF. CDR3 DNA: TGTGCCAGCAGTTCTAAATTGCCCCAGCATTTT. This rearrangement joins TRBV28 to TRBJ1-5; D gene uncertain. CDR1 is MDHEN, CDR2 SYDVKM, per germline. The V end was cut by 4 bases, the J end by 9 bases, with 7 bases between. The CDR3 has 11 residues.

V and J are TRBV14 and TRBJ1-6; D is undetermined. Per the germline V gene, CDR1 is SGHDN and CDR2 is FVKESK. This CDR3 has 16 residues. Trimming removed 0 bases at V and 7 bases at J, with 13 bases between. In nucleotides, the CDR3 is TGTGCCAGCAGCCAAGATGCACGGGTGTGGAATTCACCCCTCCACTTT. Translating it yields CASSQDARVWNSPLHF.

This clone was counted many times. V usage is TRBV14 and J usage is TRBJ1-2; D ambiguous. The CDR3 is made up of 13 amino acids. Germline CDR1 is SGHDN and CDR2 is FVKESK. V was cut by 5 bases and J by 3 bases, with 10 bases left in between. The CDR3 sequence is CASSARIHYGYTF. The CDR3 DNA sequence: TGTGCCAGCAGCGCCAGGATTCACTATGGCTACACCTTC.

The gene calls are TRBV9 and TRBJ2-2, with TRBD2 matching over 11 bases. CDR1 SGDLS and CDR2 YYNGEE come from the germline V gene. The J segment lost 2 bases and the V segment lost 4 bases, leaving 4 bases of the junction unmatched. The CDR3 length is 16 residues. The CDR3: CASSILAGANTGELFF. The DNA of the CDR3 is TGTGCCAGCAGCATACTAGCGGGGGCCAACACCGGGGAGCTGTTTTTT.

The chain recombines TRBV19 with TRBJ1-5, with D possibly being TRBD1 (6 bases). The V gene's germline CDR1 is LNHDA and CDR2 SQIVND (reference sequence). Trimming pared 4 bases from V and 0 bases from J, leaving 10 bases between. The CDR3 totals 15 residues. The CDR3 DNA is TGTGCCAGTAGTAAGGTGGGGGCTAGCAATCAGCCCCAGCATTTT. As protein: CASSKVGASNQPQHF.